This is a list of T cell receptor beta chains from one sample in a study of identical twins' blood T cells. TCRdb reanalysed the 5' RACE reads using MiXCR and keeps one entry per CDR3 protein. In the table there are roughly 340,000 distinct CDR3 sequences, roughly 31% of which are singletons. Sequencing was done on a sample of PBMCs. These receptors all come from a woman between 18 and 50 years old in good health. Both conserved end residues are part of each CDR3. Each record gives: V gene, D gene, clone size, J gene, CDR3 DNA, CDR3 protein. A D gene is named only where the DNA matches it firmly. Some rows have no size entry. The others give once, few or many, or a class for an expanded clone.

v_gene: TRBV11-2
d_gene: .
abundance: .
j_gene: TRBJ2-2
CDR3nt: TGTGCCAGCACCCAAGTTTCAGGGGCCGGGGAGCTGTTTTTT
CDR3aa: CASTQVSGAGELFF

v_gene: TRBV29-1
d_gene: .
abundance: few
j_gene: TRBJ1-4
CDR3nt: TGCAGCGTTTCTCCGGGGTGGGGTATGAACGGAAAACTGTTTTTT
CDR3aa: CSVSPGWGMNGKLFF

v_gene: TRBV20-1
d_gene: TRBD2
abundance: .
j_gene: TRBJ2-1
CDR3nt: TGCAGTGGTAGACTAGCGGGGGGCCCGAGCTCCTACAATGAGCAGTTCTTC
CDR3aa: CSGRLAGGPSSYNEQFF

v_gene: TRBV20-1
d_gene: TRBD1
abundance: .
j_gene: TRBJ1-3
CDR3nt: TGCAGTGCTAGACTGACAGGGCGGCCTGGAAACACCATATATTTT
CDR3aa: CSARLTGRPGNTIYF

v_gene: TRBV29-1
d_gene: .
abundance: .
j_gene: TRBJ2-3
CDR3nt: TGCAGCGCTAAGTACGCTGGCACAGATACGCAGTATTTT
CDR3aa: CSAKYAGTDTQYF

v_gene: TRBV29-1
d_gene: .
abundance: .
j_gene: TRBJ2-6
CDR3nt: TGCAGCATCTTCGCGGCTGGGGCCAACGTCCTGACTTTC
CDR3aa: CSIFAAGANVLTF

v_gene: TRBV10-3
d_gene: .
abundance: many
j_gene: TRBJ1-5
CDR3nt: TGTGCCATCAGTGAGTCGAATTCGCAGTTCCAGCCCCAGCATTTT
CDR3aa: CAISESNSQFQPQHF

v_gene: TRBV4-3
d_gene: .
abundance: few
j_gene: TRBJ1-2
CDR3nt: TGCGCCAGCAGCCAGGCCGTTTTCGGGGGCTATGGCTACACCTTC
CDR3aa: CASSQAVFGGYGYTF

v_gene: TRBV6-6
d_gene: TRBD1
abundance: .
j_gene: TRBJ1-1
CDR3nt: TGTGCCAGCAGCCAAGAGGGACAGTACACTGAAGCTTTCTTT
CDR3aa: CASSQEGQYTEAFF

v_gene: TRBV11-2
d_gene: .
abundance: many
j_gene: TRBJ2-5
CDR3nt: TGTGCCAGCAGCTTAGCAGAGACCCAGTACTTC
CDR3aa: CASSLAETQYF

v_gene: TRBV7-2
d_gene: .
abundance: few
j_gene: TRBJ1-5
CDR3nt: TGTGCCAGCAGCCTGACTGCCAATCAGCCCCAGCATTTT
CDR3aa: CASSLTANQPQHF

v_gene: TRBV5-1
d_gene: .
abundance: .
j_gene: TRBJ1-4
CDR3nt: TGCGCCAGCAGCCTGACAGGAGACAATGAAAAACTGTTTTTT
CDR3aa: CASSLTGDNEKLFF

v_gene: TRBV29-1
d_gene: .
abundance: .
j_gene: TRBJ1-2
CDR3nt: TGCAGCGTTGATTTCCAGCCCCAGGCCCTAGGTGGCTACACCTTC
CDR3aa: CSVDFQPQALGGYTF

v_gene: TRBV9
d_gene: .
abundance: .
j_gene: TRBJ2-3
CDR3nt: TGTGCCAGCAGCGTCTTAGGACCCACCACTCCGGATACGCAGTATTTT
CDR3aa: CASSVLGPTTPDTQYF

v_gene: TRBV5-6
d_gene: .
abundance: .
j_gene: TRBJ2-3
CDR3nt: TGTGCCAGCAGCTGGAGCTCTAGCTCGGAACAGTATTTT
CDR3aa: CASSWSSSSEQYF

v_gene: TRBV27
d_gene: TRBD1
abundance: few
j_gene: TRBJ2-7
CDR3nt: TGTGCCAGCAGCCGTACCGGGACAGCTCGCTACGAGCAGTACTTC
CDR3aa: CASSRTGTARYEQYF